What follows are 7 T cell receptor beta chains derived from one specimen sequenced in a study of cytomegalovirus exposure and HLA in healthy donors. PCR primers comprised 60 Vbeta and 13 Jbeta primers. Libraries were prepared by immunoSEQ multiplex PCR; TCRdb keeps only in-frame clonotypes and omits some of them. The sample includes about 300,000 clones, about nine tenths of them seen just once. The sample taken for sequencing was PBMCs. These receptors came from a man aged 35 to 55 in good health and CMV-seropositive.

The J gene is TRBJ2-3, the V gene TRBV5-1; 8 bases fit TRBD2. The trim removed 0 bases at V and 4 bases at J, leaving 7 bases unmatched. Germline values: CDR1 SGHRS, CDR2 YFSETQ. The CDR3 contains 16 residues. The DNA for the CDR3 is TGCGCCAGCAGCTTGGAAGCGGGAGTAGGGGCAGATACGCAGTATTTT. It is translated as CASSLEAGVGADTQYF.

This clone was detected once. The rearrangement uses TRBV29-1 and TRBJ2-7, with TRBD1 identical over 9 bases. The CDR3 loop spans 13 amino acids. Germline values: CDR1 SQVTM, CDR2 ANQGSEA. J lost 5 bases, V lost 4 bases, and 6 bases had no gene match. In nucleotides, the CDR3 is TGCAGCGTTGCTGGGACAGGGTTGAACGAGCAGTACTTC. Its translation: CSVAGTGLNEQYF.

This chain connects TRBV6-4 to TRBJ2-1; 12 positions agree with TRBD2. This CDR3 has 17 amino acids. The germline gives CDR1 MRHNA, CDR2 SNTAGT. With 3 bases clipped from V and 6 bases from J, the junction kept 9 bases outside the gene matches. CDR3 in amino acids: CASSENPTSGRGNEQFF. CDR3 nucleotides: TGTGCCAGCAGTGAGAACCCGACTAGCGGGAGAGGCAATGAGCAGTTCTTC.

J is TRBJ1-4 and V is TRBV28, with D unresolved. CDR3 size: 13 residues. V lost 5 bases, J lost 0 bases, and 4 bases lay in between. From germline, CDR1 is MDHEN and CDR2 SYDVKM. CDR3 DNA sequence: TGTGCCAGCAGTCAAACAACTAATGAAAAACTGTTTTTT. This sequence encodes CASSQTTNEKLFF.

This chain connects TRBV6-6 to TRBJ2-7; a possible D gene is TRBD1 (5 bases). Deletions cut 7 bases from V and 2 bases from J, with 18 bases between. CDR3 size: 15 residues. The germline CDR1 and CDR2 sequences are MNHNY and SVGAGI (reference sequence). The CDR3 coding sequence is TGTGCCAGCACCATGACGGCAGGGCCAGCCTACGAGCAGTACTTC. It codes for CASTMTAGPAYEQYF.

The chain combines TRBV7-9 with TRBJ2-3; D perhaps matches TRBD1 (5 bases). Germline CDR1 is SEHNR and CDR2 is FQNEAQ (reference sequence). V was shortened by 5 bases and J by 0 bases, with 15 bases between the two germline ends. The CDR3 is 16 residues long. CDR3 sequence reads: CASSPRVGVSTDTQYF. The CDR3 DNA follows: TGTGCCAGCAGCCCCCGGGTAGGGGTAAGCACAGATACGCAGTATTTT.

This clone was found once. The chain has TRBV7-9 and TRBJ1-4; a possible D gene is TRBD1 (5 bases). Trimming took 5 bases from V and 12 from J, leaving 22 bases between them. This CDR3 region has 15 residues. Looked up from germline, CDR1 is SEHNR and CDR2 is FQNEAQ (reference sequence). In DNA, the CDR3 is TGTGCCAGCAGCCACCGGGACTCATTTGGCGGGGAACTGTTTTTT. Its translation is CASSHRDSFGGELFF.